The clone carrying this T cell receptor (beta chain) appeared many times. The data originate from a study of identical twins. Healthy Caucasians made up all donors. The CDR3 has 15 amino acids. CDR1 and CDR2 from the germline V gene are SNHLY and FYNNEI. The V segment lost 6 bases and the J segment 0 bases; nucleotides outside the gene matches: 3. TCRdb reprocessed the 5' RACE reads via MiXCR and lists one record per CDR3 protein. Of 240,000 or so distinct CDR3 sequences listed, about 7.3% were seen once; the top ten hold approximately 3.7%. These sequences were also reported in another study, on yellow fever vaccine responses in identical twins.

The sequence was obtained from a young woman in good health. V usage is TRBV2 and J usage is TRBJ2-4; 9 positions agree with TRBD1. Sample: memory (CD45RO+) T cells sorted from blood. CDR3 in amino acids: CASRRTGVAKNIQYF. CDR3 DNA sequence: TGTGCCAGCAGACGGACAGGGGTAGCCAAAAACATTCAGTACTTC.